Below, one TCR beta chain is given with its context. Its cognate antigen is unknown. This sample was taken from a study of identifying expanded T cells in peripheral blood. The study's findings and limits: Differentially abundant clones: about 1.1 between replicates, roughly 16 at 2 to 3 weeks, over 18 at four. Clone count variance between two-week samples rose with total template count.

This table comes from immunoSEQ multiplex PCR, and its TCRdb copy is limited to in-frame clones, with some not included. The table includes 70,000 or so clones, under 90% detected once. No infections or other immune events were documented during collection. The germline gives CDR1 DFQATT, CDR2 SNEGSKA (reference sequence). CDR3 size: 11 residues. V was shortened by 5 bases and J by 14 bases, with 13 bases between the two germline ends. The chain carries TRBV20-1 and TRBJ1-6; the D gene is possibly TRBD1 (5 bases). This receptor was obtained from a person aged 18 to 75 in good health. The sequenced material came from blood. The CDR3 coding sequence is TGCAGTGCTCACGGGACCGGTACCCTCCACTTT. Protein sequence: CSAHGTGTLHF.